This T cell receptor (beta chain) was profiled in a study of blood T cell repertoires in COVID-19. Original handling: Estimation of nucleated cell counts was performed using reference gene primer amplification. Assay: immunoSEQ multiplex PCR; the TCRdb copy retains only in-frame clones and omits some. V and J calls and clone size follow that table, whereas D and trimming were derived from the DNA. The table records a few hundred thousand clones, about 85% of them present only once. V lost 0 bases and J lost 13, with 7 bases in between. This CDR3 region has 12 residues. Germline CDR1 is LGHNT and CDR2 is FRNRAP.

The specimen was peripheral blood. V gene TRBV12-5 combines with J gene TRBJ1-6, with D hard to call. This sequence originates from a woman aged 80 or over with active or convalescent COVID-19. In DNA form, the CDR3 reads TGTGCTAGTGGTTTGGTACGGGGTCCCCTCCACTTT. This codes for CASGLVRGPLHF.